The 2 T cell receptor beta chains given below trace back to one sample, sequenced in a study of T cell responses to AZD1222 COVID-19 vaccine. The method was immunoSEQ multiplex PCR; TCRdb's version includes in-frame clones alone and lacks a portion of them. The sample shows around 130,000 clones, about 90% of them seen only once. The sequencing used peripheral blood, collected 28 days after the second dose of the MenACWY control vaccine. Every receptor here comes from an adult who received the MenACWY meningococcal vaccine as a control.

J is TRBJ2-7 and V is TRBV4-3, with 12 positions matching TRBD2. This CDR3 has 16 amino acids. CDR1 and CDR2 (germline): LGHNA, YSLEER. V shed 0 bases and J 4 bases; nucleotides not matched to a gene: 4. CDR3 residues: CASSQDRTSGNYEQYF. The DNA of the CDR3 is TGCGCCAGCAGCCAAGATAGGACTAGCGGGAATTACGAGCAGTACTTC.

The chain has TRBV7-3 and TRBJ1-6; no firm D call. V was pared by 4 bases and J by 10 bases, with 11 bases between. The V gene's germline CDR1 is SGHTA and CDR2 FQGTGA. The CDR3 has 13 amino acids. As DNA, the CDR3 is TGTGCCAGCAGCTACGAGTTTGGATCACCCCTCCACTTT. Amino acid sequence: CASSYEFGSPLHF.